What follows are 25 T cell receptor beta chains derived from one specimen sequenced in a study of tumor-infiltrating lymphocytes in primary liver carcinoma. Extraction also yielded germline DNA, while blood RNA was obtained from unsorted whole blood. A primer matching the constant region was used to make TCR beta cDNA from 450 to 550 ng of total RNA. Construction of TCR beta libraries relied on three successive nested multiplex PCR rounds employing slightly modified ARM-PCR. TRBV1-TRBV30 forward and Cbeta reverse primers drove the first two roughly 10-cycle rounds. TCRdb passed the multiplex PCR reads through MiXCR, listing each CDR3 protein once. This table has approximately 310,000 distinct CDR3 sequences, 65% appearing once. Input material: peripheral blood. The receptors were gathered from a man aged 35-49 years with primary liver carcinoma and hepatitis B virus infection.

On this clonotype: A much larger clone lies a single base off, so this may be a read error. The chain joins TRBV29-1 to TRBJ2-1; no clear D. From germline, CDR1 is SQVTM and CDR2 ANQGSEA. The CDR3 runs 12 residues. CDR3 amino acids: CNASRYSDEQFF. CDR3 nucleotides: TGCAACGCATCTAGATATAGTGATGAGCAGTTCTTC.

Concerning this clonotype itself: A much larger clone differs by one base, so this may be a read error. The missing conserved phenylalanine or tryptophan at the end of this CDR3 makes a read error likely. This chain joins TRBV12-3 or TRBV12-4 and TRBJ2-7; TRBD2 agrees at 14 bases. V lost 10 bases and J lost 3; bases outside the gene matches: 8. The CDR3 loop spans 15 amino acids. In nucleotides, the CDR3 is TGTGCCATCTTAATCGGGACTAGCGGGAGCTACGAGCAGTACTCC. Translated: CAILIGTSGSYEQYS.

A note on this clonotype: A much larger clone lies a single base off, so this may be a read error. A read error is likely, as this CDR3 ends without the conserved phenylalanine or tryptophan. This chain links TRBV14 with TRBJ2-5, with 10 bases fitting TRBD2. Germline V lookup: CDR1 SGHDN, CDR2 FVKESK. J gave up 1 base and V 7 bases, and 6 bases lay outside the gene matches. The CDR3 spans 15 residues. The CDR3 DNA reads as TGTGCCAGCAACCCGGGACTAGCGAGCCAAGAGACCCAGTACTCC. Protein sequence: CASNPGLASQETQYS.

The count of this clonotype is one. Just one base apart from a much larger clone, this may be a read error. The chain recombines TRBV28 with TRBJ2-2, with TRBD1 as a possible D gene (7 bases). In germline, CDR1 is MDHEN, CDR2 SYDVKM. The CDR3 is 15 amino acids. CDR3 region: CASSPGGQGTVELFF. For the CDR3, the DNA is TGTGCCAGCAGTCCAGGGGGGCAGGGAACCGTGGAGCTGTTTTTT.

A word on this clonotype: Relative to the germline gene, one junction end is altered; a read error may explain this. The gene calls are TRBV5-1 and TRBJ2-3, with 9 bases aligning to TRBD2. Germline loops: CDR1 SGHRS, CDR2 YFSETQ. CDR3 length: 17 residues. CDR3 loop: CASSASPSSGATGTQYF. In DNA, the CDR3 is TGCGCCAGCAGCGCCTCTCCGTCTAGCGGGGCCACAGGTACGCAGTATTTT.

A note on this clonotype: The CDR3 ends on some other residue instead of the conserved phenylalanine or tryptophan, so this is likely a read error. This rearrangement joins TRBV11-3 to TRBJ2-1; D may be TRBD1 (5 bases). The CDR3 loop spans 14 amino acids. CDR1 is SGHNT and CDR2 is YENEEA in the germline V gene. CDR3 bases: TGTGCCGGCAGCTTAGGGGTCAGCAACAATGAGCAGTTCATC. It encodes CAGSLGVSNNEQFI.

V and J are TRBV4-1 and TRBJ2-5; weak D call: TRBD2 (6 bases). The CDR3 runs 17 residues. Trimming removed 4 bases at V and 2 bases at J, with 20 bases between. Germline V gene sequence: CDR1 MGHRA, CDR2 YSYEKL. CDR3 in DNA: TGCGCCAGCAGCCCGGCCCCGAGTGGGACTCCTCAAGAGACCCAGTACTTC. It is translated as CASSPAPSGTPQETQYF.

The V call is TRBV30, the J call TRBJ2-3; no clear D. From germline, CDR1 is GTSNPN and CDR2 SVGIG (reference sequence). CDR3 length: 13 residues. V was cut by 4 bases and J by 4 bases, with 12 bases left in between. The CDR3 bases are TGTGCCTGGACCCCTTCGCTGGCAGATACGCAGTATTTT. Protein sequence: CAWTPSLADTQYF.

With respect to this clonotype: Being one base from a much bigger clone, this may be a read error. The CDR3 loop reads CASSQDGGGRETQYF. The CDR3 bases are TGCGCCAGCAGCCAAGATGGGGGGGGCAGAGAGACCCAGTACTTC. V and J are TRBV4-1 and TRBJ2-5; D is perhaps TRBD2 (7 bases). This CDR3 contains 15 residues. Per the germline V gene, CDR1 is MGHRA and CDR2 is YSYEKL. V was clipped by 0 bases and J by 4 bases, with 12 bases between them.

This clonotype was counted ten times or more. The chain recombines TRBV6-1 with TRBJ1-1, with a tentative D call TRBD1 (5 bases). This CDR3 spans 14 amino acids. Per the germline V gene, CDR1 is MNHNS and CDR2 is SASEGT. Trimming pared 5 bases from V and 6 bases from J, leaving 16 bases between. DNA of the CDR3: TGTGCCAGCAGTCCCCAGGGCCGGGGGTCTGAAGCTTTCTTT. Translated, it gives CASSPQGRGSEAFF.

About this clonotype: This may be a read error: a much more frequent sequence differs by one nucleotide. The chain has TRBV6-6 and TRBJ2-7; TRBD1 matches at 8 bases. V lost 5 bases to trimming and J lost 3 bases; unmatched junction nucleotides: 6. The CDR3 sequence is 14 residues long. Germline lookup yields CDR1 MNHNY and CDR2 SVGAGI (reference sequence). This CDR3 reads CASSGGQGVYEQYF. In DNA, the CDR3 is TGTGCCAGCAGTGGAGGACAGGGAGTCTACGAGCAGTACTTC.

The sample holds many counts of this clonotype. The rearrangement uses TRBV12-3 or TRBV12-4 and TRBJ2-1; 10 nucleotides match TRBD2. V lost 1 base to trimming and J lost 12 bases; unmatched junction nucleotides: 0. The CDR3 has 12 residues. Here the CDR3 reads CASSLEREGQFF. In DNA form, the CDR3 reads TGTGCCAGCAGTTTAGAGCGGGAGGGGCAGTTCTTC.

As concerns this clonotype: Here the CDR3 omits its conserved ending phenylalanine or tryptophan, so a read error is the likely source. The chain joins TRBV28 to TRBJ1-2; no clear D gene. Germline V lookup: CDR1 MDHEN, CDR2 SYDVKM. The CDR3 is made up of 15 amino acids. V was clipped by 5 bases and J by 4 bases, with 17 bases between them. CDR3 sequence: CASSTLGGYGYGYTL. For the CDR3, the DNA is TGTGCCAGCAGTACCCTCGGTGGCTACGGCTATGGCTACACCCTC.

The count of this clonotype is one. V is TRBV4-2 and J is TRBJ2-5; 10 nucleotides agree with TRBD2. Germline V gene data show CDR1 as LGHNA and CDR2 as YNFKEQ. The CDR3 spans 16 residues. The junction had 17 bases not matched to a gene; V was cut back by 10 bases and J by 6 bases. CDR3 region: CANIQDLAGARKTQYF. DNA of the CDR3: TGTGCCAACATCCAAGACCTAGCGGGAGCTAGGAAGACCCAGTACTTC.

On this clonotype: The junction departs from germline at one end; a sequencing error may be responsible. J is TRBJ2-5 and V is TRBV11-2, with TRBD2 matching 8 bases. This CDR3 spans 14 amino acids. CDR1 is SGHAT, CDR2 FQNNGV, per germline. DNA of the CDR3: TGTGCCAGCAGCTTGGCGGGAGGATCGGAGACCCAATACTTC. Translating it yields CASSLAGGSETQYF.

Note on this clonotype: The junction shows a germline mismatch at one end, possibly a read error. The V gene is TRBV4-3, the J gene TRBJ2-2, with 7 bases matching TRBD2. Germline V gene data show CDR1 as LGHNA and CDR2 as YSLEER. CDR3 length equals 16 residues. The CDR3 protein is CANSQCPAGETGELFF. CDR3 bases: TGCGCCAACAGCCAATGTCCCGCGGGAGAGACCGGGGAGCTGTTTTTT.

This clonotype has only a few counts. The chain joins TRBV7-9 to TRBJ2-5; D is unresolved. The CDR3 runs 14 residues. Germline CDR1 reads SEHNR; CDR2 reads FQNEAQ (reference sequence). V lost 1 base to trimming and J lost 2 bases, with 8 bases between them. The CDR3 nucleotides are TGTGCCAGCAGCTTAGTAGGCTTACAAGAGACCCAGTACTTC. This sequence encodes CASSLVGLQETQYF. The variable domain in full, with the rest retrieved from reference TRBV7-9 and TRBJ2-5, is DTGVSQNPRHKITKRGQNVTFRCDPISEHNRLYWYRQTLGQGPEFLTYFQNEAQLEKSRLLSDRFSAERPKGSFSTLEIQRTEQGDSAMYLCASSLVGLQETQYFGPGTRLLVL.

Regarding this clonotype: A much larger clone differs from this one at a single base, so this may be a read error. This chain uses TRBV6-5 with TRBJ2-5, with 9 nucleotides matching TRBD2. CDR1 is MNHEY and CDR2 is SVGAGI in the germline V gene. This CDR3 region has 18 residues. For the CDR3, the DNA is TGTGCCAACAGTTACTCTACCGGGACTAGCAGGTTTCAAGAGACCCAGTACTTC. It encodes CANSYSTGTSRFQETQYF.

This clonotype was seen only a few times. The genes are TRBV11-3 and TRBJ2-7; D gene ambiguous. Between the trimmed V and J ends, which lost 3 bases and 0 bases, there was a span of 12 bases. The CDR3 length is 15 residues. CDR1 SGHNT and CDR2 YENEEA come from the germline V gene. The CDR3 protein is CASSFFSQLSYEQYF. The CDR3 DNA reads TGTGCCAGCAGCTTTTTTTCACAGCTCTCCTACGAGCAGTACTTC.

Concerning this clonotype: The junction and the germline gene differ at one end; a read error may be behind it. The chain carries TRBV29-1 and TRBJ2-1; a possible D gene is TRBD2 (5 bases). This CDR3 spans 11 amino acids. CDR1 is SQVTM, CDR2 ANQGSEA, per germline. In nucleotides, the CDR3 is TGCAGCGTCGAGAGGGTAAATGAGCAGCTCTTC. Protein product: CSVERVNEQLF.

To note about this clonotype: One end of the junction fails to match germline, which may point to a read error. J is TRBJ2-2 and V is TRBV6-2 or TRBV6-3, with 7 positions matching TRBD2. This CDR3 region has 18 residues. Germline-derived CDR1 and CDR2 are MNHEY and SVGEGT. This CDR3 reads CASSNIGIRLANTGELFF. The CDR3 DNA sequence: TGTGCCAGCAGCAACATAGGGATTCGACTAGCCAACACTGGGGAGCTGTTTTTT.

A note on this clonotype: A read error may produce the germline difference seen at one junction end. V gene TRBV6-1 combines with J gene TRBJ1-1; no clear D. Germline V gene sequence: CDR1 MNHNS, CDR2 SASEGT. CDR3 length: 12 amino acids. The CDR3 here is CAGSTRGTEAFF. The CDR3 region has the DNA TGTGCCGGCAGCACGCGTGGCACTGAAGCTTTCTTT.

Worth noting for this clonotype: This may come from a read error, since a much larger clone is one base off. V is TRBV6-2 or TRBV6-3 and J is TRBJ2-3; 9 bases are shared with TRBD1. The CDR3 covers 16 residues. The V gene end was trimmed by 7 bases and the J gene end by 2 bases; junction bases not matched to a gene: 10. Germline values: CDR1 MNHEY, CDR2 SVGEGT. CDR3 DNA sequence: TGTGCCAGCATCCTAGGATGGACAGGGGTCACAGATACGCAGTATTTT. This sequence encodes CASILGWTGVTDTQYF.

For this clonotype: One junction end does not reproduce the germline sequence, and a read error may be involved. The CDR3 DNA reads TGCGCCAGCAGCCAAGGGACTACCGGTACGCACTATTTT. Amino acids: CASSQGTTGTHYF. The chain couples TRBV4-3 to TRBJ2-3; tentatively, D is TRBD2 (6 bases). The CDR3 extends over 13 amino acids. Germline assignment: CDR1 LGHNA and CDR2 YSLEER.

Details on this clonotype: This may arise from a read error, as a much more abundant clone is one base away. CDR3 region: CASHRGQRYEQYF. The DNA of the CDR3 is TGTGCCAGCCACCGAGGACAGAGGTACGAGCAGTACTTC. The chain has TRBV6-2 or TRBV6-3 and TRBJ2-7; D may be TRBD1 (6 bases). The CDR3 loop spans 13 amino acids. V was trimmed by 8 bases and J by 4 bases, leaving 15 bases between them. Germline CDR1 and CDR2: MNHEY and SVGEGT.